This TCR beta chain was captured by sequencing in a study of monozygotic twins with inflammatory bowel disease. Study-wide results and caveats: IBD patients showed reduced TCRbeta diversity (inverse Simpson) versus healthy co-twins. Patient-specific immunosuppressive treatments may have made repertoires more variable.

In germline, CDR1 is LNHNV, CDR2 YYDKDF (reference sequence). The CDR3 runs 14 residues. Concerning this clonotype: What it recognizes is unknown.

TCRdb derives one entry per CDR3 protein from the 5' RACE reads, leaving out DNA. Its table records about 110,000 distinct CDR3 sequences. This sequence joins TRBV15 and TRBJ2-3. The clonotype comes from a human donor with ulcerative colitis or Crohn's disease, or a healthy co-twin of an affected twin (not recorded which). The sequenced sample consisted of blood. The CDR3 reads CATSRGLAPDTQYF.